This T cell receptor (beta chain) was found in a study of Ad26.COV2.S vaccination and SARS-CoV-2 variants (dated by TCRdb to about 2021). Study-level background: Vaccine-arm donors were drawn from COV1001, a multicentre, randomized, double-blind, placebo-controlled phase I-IIa trial of Ad26.COV2.S in healthy adults. A total of approximately 30 samples were included in the TCR-sequenced set, comprising roughly 20 Ad26.COV2.S vaccine recipients, 5 placebo recipients and 8 SARS-CoV-2 convalescent individuals. Participants in the trial were split at random into five groups of five each, receiving low-dose or high-dose Ad26.COV2.S once or twice, or else placebo on both occasions. Ad26.COV2.S was administered intramuscularly at 5 x 10^10 or 1 x 10^11 viral particles, either as a single shot or as two shots given 56 days apart. Investigators did not know the trial group allocation while performing experiments and assessing outcomes. The specificity and breadth of SARS-CoV-2-reactive T cell receptors after Ad26.COV2.S vaccination were assessed by TCRbeta repertoire sequencing. Points the paper makes about the study in general: Comparing responses between vaccine doses or regimens was not something the study was powered to do. Vaccine and placebo recipients had similar non-spike TCR breadth, a finding consistent with the vaccine containing only spike. Spike-specific TCR breadth was higher in Ad26.COV2.S recipients than in placebo recipients (P = 0.0014). The authors noted that the TCR breadth and depth analyses may have underestimated total T cell responses. After vaccination, spike-specific CD8+ and CD4+ T cell responses were reported to show substantial breadth.

The sample's treatment or condition label, decoded: roughly 20 received Ad26.COV2.S at low or high dose, single or two shots; several received placebo; per-sample allocation not given. Repertoires of vaccine and placebo recipients were sequenced from samples collected on day 63 after the first injection. Between 29 July and 7 August 2020, Cohort 1b enrolled 25 adults aged 18-55 years at one site in Boston, USA. Ad26.COV2.S was a replication-incompetent adenovirus type 26 vector expressing a prefusion-stabilized SARS-CoV-2 spike protein from the original Wuhan strain. The immunoSEQ Assay was used to sequence TCRbeta CDR3 regions. After extraction, genomic DNA underwent amplification by bias-controlled multiplex PCR, followed by high-throughput sequencing. On the authors' methods: Collapsing and filtering of sequences were performed to quantify the absolute abundance of each unique TCRbeta CDR3 region. Usable DNA was measured by amplifying reference genes present in all nucleated cells, and TCRbeta template counts were normalized to that usable DNA to estimate T cell fraction. Repertoire TCRs were annotated as SARS-CoV-2-specific when V gene, CDR3 amino acid sequence and J gene were exactly matched to a known reactive TCR set. MIRA supplied the reference SARS-CoV-2 TCR set, which was filtered for enrichment in COVID-19-positive ImmuneCODE repertoires so that public or cross-reactive TCRs were removed. Using the MIRA antigens, annotated TCRs were further analysed by specific ORF or by position within an ORF. Breadth was defined as annotated unique rearrangements over total unique productive rearrangements; depth was the summed frequency of those rearrangements. Two-sided Wilcoxon rank-sum tests were applied when comparing TCR breadth between groups. The clones in this table, taken by TCRdb from immuneACCESS, are in-frame only. Not every clone is retained; where verified, under half of the shortfall comes from an unresolved V gene, and the cause of the rest is unknown. The V and J calls and clone size are taken from that table; D and trimming were inferred from the DNA. In this sample the table shows 250,000 or so clones, roughly nine tenths of which occur a single time. The ten largest clones represent 2.9% of the sample.

Comments on this clone: Its cognate antigen has yet to be identified. Within one base of it there is no much larger clone, and no base qualities were kept.

The specimen comprised peripheral blood, sampled in a trial of Ad26.COV2.S vaccine versus placebo. The sequence was collected from a person between 18 and 59 years old who received the Ad26.COV2.S COVID-19 vaccine or a placebo.

The base sequence is TGTGCCAGCAGTCCACGACAGGGGAAGTACTATGGCTACACCTTC. This codes for CASSPRQGKYYGYTF. The chain was built from TRBV6-2 or TRBV6-3 and TRBJ1-2, with 8 bases in between that match TRBD1. Including the terminal cysteine and phenylalanine, the CDR3 comprises 15 residues. The CDR3 DNA has 45 bases and is translated from base 1. The germline V gene supplies CDR1 MNHEY and CDR2 SVGEGT. Trimming leaves V shorter by 5 bases and J shorter by 3 bases, with the junction holding 8 bases beyond the gene matches.